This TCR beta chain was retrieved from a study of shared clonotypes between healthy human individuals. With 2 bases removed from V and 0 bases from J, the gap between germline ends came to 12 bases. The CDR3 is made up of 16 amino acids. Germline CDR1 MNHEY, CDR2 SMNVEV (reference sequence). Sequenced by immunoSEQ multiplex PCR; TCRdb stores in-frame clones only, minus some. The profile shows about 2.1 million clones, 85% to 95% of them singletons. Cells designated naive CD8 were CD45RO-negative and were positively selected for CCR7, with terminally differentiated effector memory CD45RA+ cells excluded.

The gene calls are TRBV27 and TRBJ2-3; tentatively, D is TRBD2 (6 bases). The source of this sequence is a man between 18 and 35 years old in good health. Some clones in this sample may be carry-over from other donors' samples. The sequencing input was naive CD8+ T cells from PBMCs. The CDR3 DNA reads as TGTGCCAGCAGTTTAAGATACGGGACTAGCACAGATACGCAGTATTTT. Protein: CASSLRYGTSTDTQYF.